This T cell receptor (beta chain) was profiled in a study of CD8 T cells in Susac syndrome. Controls were drawn from healthy donors and were matched for age and sex. Negative isolation was used for CD8+ and CD4+ T cells and FACS enrichment for TEMRA cells. The authors reverse transcribed roughly 0.5 to 1 ug RNA with random hexamers. By means of immunoSEQ multiplex PCR, TCR beta CDR3 spanning 54 Vbeta and 13 Jbeta underwent amplification. TCRdb used MiXCR to reprocess the immunoSEQ multiplex PCR reads, holding one entry per CDR3 protein. This repertoire shows under 200,000 distinct CDR3 sequences, 95% found once; its top ten account for 0.08% to 0.11%. The sample was CD4+ T cells from PBMCs. The sequence was collected from a human donor in good health.

The CDR3 loop is CASSHSTGSHTQYF. CDR3 coding DNA: TGTGCCAGCAGCCACTCTACAGGGTCGCATACGCAGTATTTT. The chain carries TRBV7-9 and TRBJ2-3; a weak D match, TRBD1 (6 bases). The V gene lost 5 bases and the J gene lost 7 bases, with 16 bases spanning the gap. This CDR3 comprises 14 residues. Germline V CDR1 and CDR2: SEHNR, FQNEAQ (reference sequence).